This T cell receptor beta chain was obtained from a study of OX40 agonist ivuxolimab in advanced cancers. TCRdb's copy holds only in-frame clones and misses some; the assay was immunoSEQ multiplex PCR. The sample records under 50,000 clones, more than 70% being singletons. Note on this clone: Its antigen remains unidentified.

The CDR3 length is 14 residues. CDR1 and CDR2 (germline): SEHNR, FQNEAQ (reference sequence). Trimming left V 3 bases short and J 1 base short, with 8 bases between. Study-wide results and limits: The study observed clonal expansion of CD4+ and CD8+ blood T cells by week 6 at 0.1 to 3.0 mg/kg.

This TCR came from an adult with an advanced solid tumor such as melanoma, head and neck, liver or kidney cancer. The chain employs TRBV7-9 and TRBJ2-3; the D gene is possibly TRBD2 (5 bases). Sequencing used CD4+ or CD8+ T cells sorted from blood, obtained in a trial of the OX40 agonist ivuxolimab. CDR3: CASSLWTGTDTQYF. The CDR3 DNA is TGTGCCAGCAGCTTGTGGACTGGCACAGATACGCAGTATTTT.